This TCR beta chain came from a study of T-cell memory formation after mild COVID-19. Findings and caveats of the study: Second-wave clones reaching peak frequency on day 37 lacked confirmed SARS-CoV-2 specificity. Clones which contracted sat mainly in CM and EM if CD4+, and in EMRA if CD8+. Clones that contracted from day 15 to 85 were balanced CD4/CD8, while later expanders leaned CD4+.

Worth noting for this clonotype: The antigen is undetermined.

5'RACE with constant-segment primers built TCRalpha and TCRbeta cDNA libraries with UMIs. TCRdb re-analysed the 5' RACE reads in MiXCR, keeping a single row per CDR3 protein. The table lists approximately 350,000 distinct CDR3 sequences, approximately 15% of them singletons, with less than 25% in the top ten. The J segment lost 1 base and the V segment lost 3 bases, leaving 6 bases of the junction unmatched. This CDR3 is 17 amino acids long. Germline values: CDR1 SEHNR, CDR2 FQNEAQ (reference sequence). This TCR was sampled from a young man who had mild COVID-19 (a few samples of this study predate the infection). Cell type and time point are not known. Sequencing was done on a sample of PBMCs or a T cell subset sorted from them (not recorded which). The chain uses TRBV7-9 and TRBJ2-3; 11 bases agree with TRBD2. Written as DNA, the CDR3 is TGTGCCAGCAGCTTTAGCGGGGGGGCCTCTGGCACAGATACGCAGTATTTT. Translation: CASSFSGGASGTDTQYF.